This T cell receptor (beta chain) was profiled in a study of T-cell memory formation after mild COVID-19. The overall study: The two donors had largely donor-specific TCR clusters. Study-level findings and limits: Clones that contracted from day 15 to 85 had balanced CD4/CD8; later expanders were CD4+ biased. Some clones that responded turned up in pre-infection memory, which suggests that cross-reactive memory joined in.

Constant-segment primers and 5'RACE yielded cDNA libraries for TCR alpha and TCR beta, each carrying sample barcodes and UMIs. TCRdb redid the calling of the 5' RACE reads with MiXCR, one entry per CDR3 protein. The sample has 250,000 to 300,000 distinct CDR3 sequences; roughly 15% are singletons. Germline V gene lookup returns CDR1 SGHNT and CDR2 YYREEE (reference sequence). The CDR3 contains 15 residues. The ends lost 4 bases at V and 4 bases at J; junction bases unmatched: 7. About this clonotype itself: Its antigen remains unidentified.

This sequence joins TRBV5-4 and TRBJ2-2, with 7 bases aligning to TRBD2. The sample consisted of PBMCs or a T cell subset sorted from them (not recorded which). The sequence came from a man younger than 30 who had mild COVID-19 (a few samples of this study predate the infection). Cell type and time point are not known. CDR3 loop: CASSPQRGTTGELFF. The CDR3 coding sequence is TGTGCCAGCAGCCCTCAGCGGGGCACCACCGGGGAGCTGTTTTTT.